This T cell receptor (beta chain) was captured by sequencing in a study of blood T cell repertoires in COVID-19. Study-level information: Some COVID-19 samples were acute and others convalescent; all came from the United States, Italy and Spain. The analysed material was cDNA or gDNA that came from T cells, B-cell-depleted T cells, or PBMCs.

In the source study's methods: How many nucleated cells were present was estimated from reference gene primer amplification. TCRdb's table, derived via immunoSEQ multiplex PCR, lists solely in-frame clones and lacks some. V and J calls and clone size come straight from that table; D and trimming were deduced from the DNA. Among tens of thousands of clones, approximately 82% were seen once, and the ten largest hold about an eighth. A single count supports this clone. Germline V gene lookup returns CDR1 SNHLY and CDR2 FYNNEI. This CDR3 is 17 amino acids long. V was pared by 6 bases and J by 4 bases, with 23 bases between.

V and J are TRBV2 and TRBJ2-3; TRBD2 is a possible D gene (6 bases). Material: peripheral blood. The TCR sequence derives from a human donor in a cohort sampled during active COVID-19. CDR3 protein: CASSPEGLAIPSDTQYF. The CDR3 region has the DNA TGTGCCAGCAGCCCGGAGGGTCTAGCGATACCATCAGATACGCAGTATTTT.